Each of the 9 T cell receptor beta chains below was sequenced from the same sample in a study of blood T cell repertoires in COVID-19. Sequencing used immunoSEQ multiplex PCR; TCRdb keeps in-frame clones, though not all of them. The data hold a few hundred thousand clones, with about 88% observed a single time. Specimen: peripheral blood. These TCRs come from a man younger than 35 with active or convalescent COVID-19.

V usage is TRBV4-3 and J usage is TRBJ2-3; 9 bases match TRBD2. Trimming at V came to 0 bases and at J to 3 bases, leaving 7 bases not matched to a gene. The CDR3 has 17 amino acids. Per germline, CDR1 LGHNA and CDR2 YSLEER. Here the CDR3 reads CASSQDLSGSITDTQYF. The CDR3 bases are TGCGCCAGCAGCCAAGATCTTAGCGGGAGTATAACAGATACGCAGTATTTT.

This clone was counted once. This chain joins TRBV20-1 and TRBJ1-2; no firm D call. CDR1 DFQATT and CDR2 SNEGSKA come from the germline V gene (reference sequence). V shed 3 bases and J shed 1 base, with 12 bases lying between them. This CDR3 contains 14 residues. The CDR3 DNA is TGCAGTGCTAGTTTGGCAGAAAGTAACTATGGCTACACCTTC. Its translation is CSASLAESNYGYTF.

This clone was found a few times. The CDR3 protein is CASSRTGGSGNTIYF. CDR3 nucleotide sequence: TGTGCCAGCAGCCGGACAGGGGGCTCTGGAAACACCATATATTTT. This sequence joins TRBV7-9 and TRBJ1-3; 10 bases match TRBD1. The CDR3 consists of 15 residues. Germline-derived CDR1 and CDR2 are SEHNR and FQNEAQ (reference sequence). V dropped 5 bases and J dropped 0; count of bases not matched to a gene: 1.

V is TRBV12-3 or TRBV12-4 and J is TRBJ2-7; perhaps TRBD1 as D (6 bases). The CDR3 length is 13 residues. Trimming took 8 bases from V and 6 from J, leaving 17 bases between them. The CDR3 DNA is TGTGCCAGCGGGACAAGAACAATAAGCGAGCAGTACTTC. Protein: CASGTRTISEQYF.

This chain connects TRBV11-3 to TRBJ1-2; D remains unclear. Germline values: CDR1 SGHNT, CDR2 YENEEA. V was clipped by 0 bases and J by 3 bases, with 11 bases between them. The CDR3 contains 15 residues. CDR3 nucleotide sequence: TGTGCCAGCAGCTTAGAAAGTGAGGGCTACTATGGCTACACCTTC. It codes for CASSLESEGYYGYTF.

The rearrangement links TRBV5-1 to TRBJ2-1; TRBD2 is a possible D gene (5 bases). V gave up 0 bases and J gave up 7 bases, with 11 bases separating them. Germline V gene data show CDR1 as SGHRS and CDR2 as YFSETQ. The CDR3 is 14 residues long. The chain's CDR3 is CASSLAGSTNEQFF. The CDR3 DNA sequence: TGCGCCAGCAGCTTGGCGGGGTCCACAAATGAGCAGTTCTTC.

V usage is TRBV19 and J usage is TRBJ1-2; 7 bases are a match to TRBD1. The V and J ends lost 6 bases and 9 bases, in that order; junction bases with no gene match: 4. Germline V CDR1 and CDR2: LNHDA, SQIVND (reference sequence). CDR3 length: 11 residues. CDR3 residues: CASRGDSSYTF. The DNA for the CDR3 is TGTGCCAGTAGGGGGGACAGCAGCTACACCTTC.

The chain recombines TRBV30 with TRBJ1-5, with TRBD1 matching over 7 bases. The CDR3 consists of 13 residues. V was pared by 3 bases and J by 8 bases, with 7 bases of the junction left unmatched. Germline V CDR1 and CDR2: GTSNPN, SVGIG (reference sequence). This chain's CDR3 is CAWSSTGLEPQHF. CDR3 nucleotide sequence: TGTGCCTGGAGCTCGACAGGGTTGGAGCCCCAGCATTTT.

This chain joins TRBV11-3 and TRBJ1-4, with a possible D match to TRBD1 (6 bases). The germline CDR1 and CDR2 sequences are SGHNT and YENEEA. V gave up 5 bases and J gave up 6 bases, with 13 bases separating them. The CDR3 loop spans 14 amino acids. The CDR3 nucleotides are TGTGCCAGCAGCCTTACAGGGTTCGATGAAAAACTGTTTTTT. Encoded protein: CASSLTGFDEKLFF.